The present entry profiles one TCR beta chain with its context. Its antigen is not known. TCRdb's table, derived via immunoSEQ multiplex PCR, lists solely in-frame clones and lacks some. The data show more than 2,000,000 clones, more than 80% seen once. The entry originates in a study of shared clonotypes between healthy human individuals. General observations from the study: The naive CD4 repertoires of a few donors were compared, and about 5% of clonotypes were shared. Non-shared clonotypes were found to have lower generation probabilities than the clonotypes that were shared by all four of the sorted-subset donors.

The CDR3 covers 11 residues. Between the trimmed V and J ends, which lost 8 bases and 5 bases, there was a span of 9 bases. Germline V CDR1 and CDR2: MDHEN, SYDVKM. Sequences were obtained from naive CD4+ T cells from PBMCs. Documented subset: CD45RA+ positively selected. This chain uses TRBV28 with TRBJ1-2; D is uncertain. The TCR was taken from a man aged 18 to 35 in good health. Some clones in this sample may be carry-over from other donors' samples. The CDR3 sequence: CASAQWYGYTF. The CDR3 coding sequence is TGTGCCAGCGCCCAATGGTATGGCTACACCTTC.